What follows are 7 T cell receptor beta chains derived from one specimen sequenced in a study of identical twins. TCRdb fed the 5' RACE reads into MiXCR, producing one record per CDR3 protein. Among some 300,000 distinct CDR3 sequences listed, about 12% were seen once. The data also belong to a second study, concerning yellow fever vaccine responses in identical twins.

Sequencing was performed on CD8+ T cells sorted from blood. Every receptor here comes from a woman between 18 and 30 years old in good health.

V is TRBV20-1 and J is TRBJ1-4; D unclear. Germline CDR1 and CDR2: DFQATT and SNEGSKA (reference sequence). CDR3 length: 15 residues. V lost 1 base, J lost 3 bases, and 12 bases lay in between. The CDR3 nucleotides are TGCAGTGCTAGAGCCGGTGGGGAGCCTAATGAAAAACTGTTTTTT. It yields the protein CSARAGGEPNEKLFF.

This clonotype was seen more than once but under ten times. For the CDR3, the DNA is TGCGCCAGCAGCCAAGAGGGGGCCAGCGGGGGATACAATGAGCAGTTCTTC. Protein product: CASSQEGASGGYNEQFF. This chain joins TRBV4-1 and TRBJ2-1, with 8 nucleotides matching TRBD2. Per the germline V gene, CDR1 is MGHRA and CDR2 is YSYEKL. The CDR3 sequence is 17 residues long. V was clipped by 0 bases and J by 4 bases; unmatched bases: 8.

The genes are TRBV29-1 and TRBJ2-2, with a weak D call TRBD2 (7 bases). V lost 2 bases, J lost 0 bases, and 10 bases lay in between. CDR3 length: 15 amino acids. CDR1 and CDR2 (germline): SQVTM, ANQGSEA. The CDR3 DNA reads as TGCAGCGTTGAACCGGGGGGCGCGAACACCGGGGAGCTGTTTTTT. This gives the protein CSVEPGGANTGELFF.

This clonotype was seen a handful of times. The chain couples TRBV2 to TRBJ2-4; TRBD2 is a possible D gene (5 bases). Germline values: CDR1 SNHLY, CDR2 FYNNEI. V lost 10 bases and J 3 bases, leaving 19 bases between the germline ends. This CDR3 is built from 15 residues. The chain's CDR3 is CATDGGASVKNIQYF. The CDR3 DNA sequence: TGTGCCACCGACGGAGGAGCTTCGGTCAAAAACATTCAGTACTTC.

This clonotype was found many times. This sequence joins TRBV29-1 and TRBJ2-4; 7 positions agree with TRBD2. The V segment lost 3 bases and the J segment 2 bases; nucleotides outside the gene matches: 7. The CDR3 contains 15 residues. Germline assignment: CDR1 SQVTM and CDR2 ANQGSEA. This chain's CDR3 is CSVEGRDATKNIQYF. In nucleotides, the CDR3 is TGCAGCGTTGAGGGGAGGGACGCGACCAAAAACATTCAGTACTTC.

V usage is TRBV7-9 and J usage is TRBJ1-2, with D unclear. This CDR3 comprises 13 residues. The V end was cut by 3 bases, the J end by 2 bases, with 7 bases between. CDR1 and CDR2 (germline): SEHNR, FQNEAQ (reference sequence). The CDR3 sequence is CASSFSTNYGYTF. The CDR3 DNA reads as TGTGCCAGCAGCTTTTCCACGAACTATGGCTACACCTTC.

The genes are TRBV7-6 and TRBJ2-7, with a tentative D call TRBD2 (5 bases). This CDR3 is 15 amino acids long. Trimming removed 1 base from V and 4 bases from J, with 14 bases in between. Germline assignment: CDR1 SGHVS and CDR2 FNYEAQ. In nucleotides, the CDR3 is TGTGCCAGCAGCTTAGGAAAGGGAGTTGGGTACGAGCAGTACTTC. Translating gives CASSLGKGVGYEQYF.